One sample yielded the 24 T cell receptor beta chains listed below, sequenced in a study of blood T cell repertoires in COVID-19. Some clones are missing from TCRdb's copy, which holds only in-frame ones; the method was immunoSEQ multiplex PCR. The sample contains some 240,000 clones, approximately 80% of which appear only once. Sequenced: peripheral blood. These receptors all stem from a woman of 80 years or more with COVID-19, enrolled during active disease.

The chain is built from TRBV5-1 and TRBJ2-5; D might be TRBD2 (6 bases). This CDR3 contains 15 residues. CDR1 and CDR2 (germline): SGHRS, YFSETQ. Trimming took 2 bases from V and 5 from J, leaving 16 bases between them. CDR3 region: CASSFSSPREETQYF. The CDR3, as DNA: TGCGCCAGCAGCTTTTCGTCCCCTCGGGAGGAGACCCAGTACTTC.

V usage is TRBV5-6 and J usage is TRBJ1-2; 7 nucleotides align to TRBD1. There are 15 residues in the CDR3. Per germline, CDR1 SGHDT and CDR2 YYEEEE. Losses at the gene ends were 1 base for V and 4 bases for J; bases not matched to a gene: 7. CDR3 in amino acids: CASSLWSTGAYGYTF. Here the CDR3 DNA reads TGTGCCAGCAGCTTGTGGTCCACAGGGGCCTATGGCTACACCTTC.

The J gene is TRBJ1-5, the V gene TRBV10-3, with TRBD1 identical over 10 bases. The trim removed 10 bases at V and 6 bases at J, leaving 3 bases unmatched. CDR1 and CDR2 from the germline V gene are ENHRY and SYGVKD. The CDR3 has 12 residues. The CDR3 nucleotides are TGTGCCAACGGACAGGGGGGTCAGCCCCAGCATTTT. It codes for CANGQGGQPQHF.

The V call is TRBV7-8, the J call TRBJ1-5; 8 bases fit TRBD1. V was clipped by 1 base and J by 4 bases; unmatched bases: 9. CDR3 length equals 17 residues. The germline CDR1 and CDR2 sequences are SGHVS and FQNEAQ. In DNA, the CDR3 is TGTGCCAGCAGCTTAGGACGTGACAGGGGTGATAATCAGCCCCAGCATTTT. Protein: CASSLGRDRGDNQPQHF.

This clone has only a few counts. The CDR3 nucleotides are TGTGCCAGCAGCTTAGTAGACACAGATACGCAGTATTTT. This encodes CASSLVDTDTQYF. This chain links TRBV7-2 with TRBJ2-3; no reliable D call. V was clipped by 1 base and J by 2 bases, with 4 bases between them. The CDR3 runs 13 residues. Per germline, CDR1 SGHTA and CDR2 FQGNSA.

A word on this clone: The sample carries other DNA sequences with the same CDR3. The chain combines TRBV30 with TRBJ1-5, with D perhaps matching TRBD1 (6 bases). The germline CDR1 and CDR2 sequences are GTSNPN and SVGIG (reference sequence). The CDR3 is 14 amino acids. Trimming left V 0 bases short and J 6 bases short, with 12 bases between. In DNA, the CDR3 is TGTGCCTGGAGTGTAGGAGGGGGGGGTCAGCCCCAGCATTTT. It encodes CAWSVGGGGQPQHF.

The V and J genes are TRBV11-2 and TRBJ2-5; D is undetermined. This CDR3 spans 13 amino acids. In germline, CDR1 is SGHAT, CDR2 FQNNGV. Trimming stripped 0 bases from V and 5 bases from J, with 7 bases between. The CDR3 DNA follows: TGTGCCAGCAGCTTAGAATTGCGGGAGACCCAGTACTTC. This translates into CASSLELRETQYF.

The chain recombines TRBV6-5 with TRBJ1-1; TRBD1 might be the D (5 bases). The CDR3 covers 15 residues. The V end was cut by 7 bases, the J end by 5 bases, with 20 bases between. Germline CDR1 and CDR2: MNHEY and SVGAGI. The chain's CDR3 is CASTPLERGVTEAFF. Written as DNA, the CDR3 is TGTGCCAGCACCCCTTTGGAACGGGGGGTTACTGAAGCTTTCTTT.

This clone turned up a few times. The genes are TRBV6-6 and TRBJ1-2; 8 positions match TRBD1. The CDR3 length is 16 residues. Germline V lookup: CDR1 MNHNY, CDR2 SVGAGI (reference sequence). The junction had 11 bases not matched to a gene; V was cut back by 0 bases and J by 8 bases. The CDR3 nucleotides are TGTGCCAGCAGTTACTCGGGGCAGGGGGCGAGAAAGGGCTACACCTTC. Protein sequence: CASSYSGQGARKGYTF.

In this sample, this clone turned up a few times. The chain employs TRBV5-6 and TRBJ2-3; 7 nucleotides match TRBD1. The CDR3 contains 12 residues. Germline lookup yields CDR1 SGHDT and CDR2 YYEEEE. The trim removed 4 bases at V and 10 bases at J, leaving 6 bases unmatched. CDR3 DNA sequence: TGTGCCAGCAGCCTCAACAGGGGCGCGCAGTATTTT. This encodes CASSLNRGAQYF. The variable domain in full, with the rest retrieved from reference TRBV5-6 and TRBJ2-3, is DAGVTQSPTHLIKTRGQQVTLRCSPKSGHDTVSWYQQALGQGPQFIFQYYEEEERQRGNFPDRFSGHQFPNYSSELNVNALLLGDSALYLCASSLNRGAQYFGPGTRLTVL.

Of note for this clone: Because the CDR3's place on the DNA is in doubt, the DNA is left out and the CDR3 is given as listed by TCRdb. This chain connects TRBV6-4 to TRBJ1-2; TRBD1, the table's D call, was not compared with the DNA. Inclusive of both ends, the CDR3 amounts to 12 amino acids. CDR1 is MRHNA, CDR2 SNTAGT, per germline. CDR3 in amino acids: CASSVGRGSFAF.

The V call is TRBV29-1, the J call TRBJ1-2; a weak D match, TRBD1 (5 bases). Trimming shortened V by 5 bases and J by 8 bases, and 15 bases separated the two germline ends. The germline V gene has CDR1 SQVTM and CDR2 ANQGSEA. The CDR3 contains 12 residues. As DNA, the CDR3 is TGCAGCGTTCAGGCAGGGTCTCGGGGCTACACCTTC. Translated, it gives CSVQAGSRGYTF.

The V gene is TRBV12-3 or TRBV12-4, the J gene TRBJ2-5; 7 nucleotides agree with TRBD2. This CDR3 comprises 13 residues. J lost 5 bases, V lost 6 bases, and 6 bases had no gene match. As DNA, the CDR3 is TGTGCCAGCAGAGGGACTACTGGGGAGACCCAGTACTTC. This translates into CASRGTTGETQYF.

This clone was observed a few times. The chain employs TRBV19 and TRBJ1-1; D is perhaps TRBD1 (6 bases). This CDR3 comprises 13 residues. Germline CDR1 is LNHDA and CDR2 is SQIVND (reference sequence). V lost 6 bases and J lost 3, with 11 bases in between. The DNA for the CDR3 is TGTGCCAGTAGCCCTTACAGGGACACTGAAGCTTTCTTT. Its translation is CASSPYRDTEAFF. Full variable domain (outside the CDR3, taken from reference TRBV19 and TRBJ1-1): DGGITQSPKYLFRKEGQNVTLSCEQNLNHDAMYWYRQDPGQGLRLIYYSQIVNDFQKGDIAEGYSVSREKKESFPLTVTSAQKNPTAFYLCASSPYRDTEAFFGQGTRLTVV.

The rearrangement links TRBV4-3 to TRBJ1-2; 11 nucleotides agree with TRBD1. After removal of 0 bases from V and 7 bases from J, the junction contained 4 bases not matched to a gene. The CDR3 is 15 amino acids. Germline V gene data show CDR1 as LGHNA and CDR2 as YSLEER. Here the CDR3 reads CASSQEAGTGGGYTF. The CDR3 DNA follows: TGCGCCAGCAGCCAAGAGGCCGGGACAGGGGGTGGCTACACCTTC.

The chain couples TRBV9 to TRBJ1-6; D is perhaps TRBD1 (6 bases). CDR3 length equals 14 residues. Trimming took 4 bases from V and 9 from J, leaving 14 bases between them. Germline assignment: CDR1 SGDLS and CDR2 YYNGEE. The CDR3 protein is CASSPRTAGSPLHF. The CDR3 DNA follows: TGTGCCAGCAGCCCTCGGACAGCCGGTTCACCCCTCCACTTT.

Note on this clone: One end of the junction is discordant with germline, which a read error may explain. The chain combines TRBV27 with TRBJ1-5; TRBD1 matches 10 bases. The CDR3 is 15 residues long. CDR1 is MNHEY and CDR2 is SMNVEV in the germline V gene (reference sequence). This CDR3 is CASGIETGGKQPQHF. DNA of the CDR3: TGTGCCAGCGGAATTGAGACAGGGGGCAAACAGCCCCAGCATTTT.

The chain carries TRBV5-6 and TRBJ1-2; D is unresolved. Germline-derived CDR1 and CDR2 are SGHDT and YYEEEE. The CDR3 covers 17 residues. The V end lost 2 bases, the J end lost 0 bases, and 17 bases lay between the germline ends. CDR3 amino acids: CASSFQYSIQSNYGYTF. The CDR3, as DNA: TGTGCCAGCAGCTTCCAATACAGCATTCAATCTAACTATGGCTACACCTTC.

This chain joins TRBV5-1 and TRBJ2-1, with D possibly being TRBD2 (7 bases). This CDR3 contains 15 residues. Trimming pared 4 bases from V and 8 bases from J, leaving 19 bases between. In germline, CDR1 is SGHRS, CDR2 YFSETQ. The CDR3 sequence is CASSRTDSGVYEQFF. The CDR3 DNA reads TGCGCCAGCAGCAGGACAGACAGCGGGGTGTATGAGCAGTTCTTC.

V usage is TRBV7-3 and J usage is TRBJ2-7; the D gene is possibly TRBD2 (6 bases). V was cut by 1 base and J by 3 bases, with 10 bases left in between. Germline V lookup: CDR1 SGHTA, CDR2 FQGTGA. The CDR3 consists of 14 residues. CDR3 region: CASSLIGGNYEQYF. In DNA, the CDR3 is TGTGCCAGCAGCTTAATAGGAGGGAACTACGAGCAGTACTTC.

The table lists this clone with a count of one. The chain joins TRBV7-6 to TRBJ1-1; a possible D gene is TRBD1 (5 bases). The CDR3 length is 14 residues. CDR1 is SGHVS, CDR2 FNYEAQ, per germline. V was trimmed by 5 bases and J by 3 bases, leaving 13 bases between them. The CDR3 nucleotides are TGTGCCAGCAGCCCCGGACACCCGGACACTGAAGCTTTCTTT. Protein: CASSPGHPDTEAFF.

V gene TRBV10-3 combines with J gene TRBJ2-7; 8 bases are a match to TRBD1. Germline CDR1 ENHRY, CDR2 SYGVKD. This CDR3 has 13 amino acids. After removal of 8 bases from V and 9 bases from J, the junction contained 12 bases not matched to a gene. Here the CDR3 reads CAIESGRGLGQYF. CDR3 DNA sequence: TGTGCCATCGAGAGTGGCAGGGGGCTGGGGCAGTACTTC.

The chain links TRBV3-1 (or the pseudogene TRBV3-2) to TRBJ1-6; maybe TRBD1 (6 bases). Germline V gene lookup returns CDR1 LGHDT and CDR2 YNNKEL (reference sequence). The CDR3 runs 14 residues. The V end lost 7 bases, the J end lost 6 bases, and 13 bases lay between the germline ends. Here the CDR3 reads CASTHGGANSPLHF. The DNA of the CDR3 is TGTGCCAGCACCCACGGGGGGGCTAATTCACCCCTCCACTTT.

This clone was seen only a few times. The chain combines TRBV5-1 with TRBJ2-7; tentatively, D is TRBD2 (6 bases). The length of the CDR3 is 13 residues. Per germline, CDR1 SGHRS and CDR2 YFSETQ. V was pared by 4 bases and J by 6 bases, with 14 bases between. In DNA form, the CDR3 reads TGCGCCAGCAGCCATTCCCAGGGACTCGAGCAGTACTTC. This translates into CASSHSQGLEQYF.